This TCR beta chain was captured by sequencing in a study of cytomegalovirus exposure and HLA in healthy donors. Study-level results: In a later analysis, at a false discovery rate of 0.05, fewer than 20,000 TCR beta sequences matched HLA alleles. A later analysis appeared to link common viral pathogens to several of the most significant clusters.

The PCR was carried out with 60 Vbeta primers and 13 Jbeta primers. Libraries were prepared by immunoSEQ multiplex PCR; TCRdb keeps only in-frame clonotypes and omits some of them. The sample includes about 130,000 clones, around three quarters of them seen just once. Of note for this clone: Its antigen is unknown.

At collection, donors were nominally healthy, but unrecorded immune exposures were probable. This CDR3 is 12 amino acids long. Trimming cost V 5 bases and J 4 bases, with 8 bases left between them. Germline CDR1 reads SNHLY; CDR2 reads FYNNEI. The TCR originated in a woman aged 45-65 years in good health and CMV-seronegative. This chain links TRBV2 with TRBJ1-2; D may be TRBD1 (6 bases). Specimen: PBMCs. The CDR3, as DNA: TGTGCCAGCAGTCCACAGGGCTATGGCTACACCTTC. Amino acid sequence: CASSPQGYGYTF.